This T cell receptor beta chain was found in a study of blood T cell repertoires in COVID-19. Study-level background: Samples came from the United States, Italy and Spain, spanning acute and convalescent COVID-19.

Trimming took 4 bases from V and 4 from J, leaving 8 bases between them. CDR1 and CDR2 (germline): MGHRA, YSYEKL. The CDR3 contains 13 residues. Libraries were prepared by immunoSEQ multiplex PCR; TCRdb keeps only in-frame clonotypes and omits some of them. The data hold around 370,000 clones, with 88% observed a single time. The sequence derives from a woman aged 18-29 years who had recovered from COVID-19. The rearrangement uses TRBV4-1 and TRBJ1-3; D remains unclear. The sequenced sample was PBMCs or T cells enriched from blood (not recorded which). CDR3 coding DNA: TGCGCCAGCAGCCCCTCGGGGGGAAACACCATATATTTT. This codes for CASSPSGGNTIYF.